This entry lists 30 T cell receptor beta chains sequenced from one sample in a study of T cells in localized non-small cell lung cancer. Using immunoSEQ multiplex PCR, the repertoire was profiled, and TCRdb retains in-frame clones only, with some absent. The sample holds over 70,000 clones; about 86% are singletons and the top ten take 21%. This specimen consisted of peripheral blood, obtained before any cancer treatment. These receptors were obtained from an older male donor with stage III squamous cell lung carcinoma.

The chain is built from TRBV7-2 and TRBJ2-1; D gene ambiguous. The CDR3 has 13 amino acids. Germline values: CDR1 SGHTA, CDR2 FQGNSA. V lost 4 bases to trimming and J lost 0 bases, with 4 bases between them. CDR3 residues: CASSSYSYNEQFF. CDR3 sequence (DNA): TGTGCCAGCAGCTCCTACTCCTACAATGAGCAGTTCTTC.

The rearrangement uses TRBV5-1 and TRBJ2-7, with D possibly being TRBD2 (5 bases). Trimming pared 0 bases from V and 2 bases from J, leaving 12 bases between. Looked up from germline, CDR1 is SGHRS and CDR2 is YFSETQ. This CDR3 spans 15 amino acids. The CDR3 DNA is TGCGCCAGCAGCTTGGTAGCGCAAAGAGCCTACGAGCAGTACTTC. It yields the protein CASSLVAQRAYEQYF. Filled out from reference TRBV5-1 and TRBJ2-7, the complete variable domain reads KAGVTQTPRYLIKTRGQQVTLSCSPISGHRSVSWYQQTPGQGLQFLFEYFSETQRNKGNFPGRFSGRQFSNSRSEMNVSTLELGDSALYLCASSLVAQRAYEQYFGPGTRLTVT.

This clone was counted only a few times. This sequence joins TRBV7-2 and TRBJ1-1; 8 bases fit TRBD1. This CDR3 spans 16 amino acids. V lost 4 bases and J lost 6; bases outside the gene matches: 13. Germline V gene data show CDR1 as SGHTA and CDR2 as FQGNSA. The CDR3 DNA sequence: TGTGCCAGCAGCTCTGGACAGGGAATCAGGGGGGCTGAAGCTTTCTTT. Translation gives CASSSGQGIRGAEAFF.

Worth noting for this clone: Distinct nucleotide sequences in the sample also encode this CDR3. The rearrangement uses TRBV5-1 and TRBJ2-5; D unclear. The CDR3 covers 12 residues. Germline CDR1 is SGHRS and CDR2 is YFSETQ. Trimming left V 0 bases short and J 5 bases short, with 5 bases between. The CDR3 spells CASSLAGETQYF. CDR3 in DNA: TGCGCCAGCAGCTTGGCCGGGGAGACCCAGTACTTC.

This sequence joins TRBV5-1 and TRBJ2-1; D ambiguous. Trimming removed 0 bases from V and 6 bases from J, with 16 bases in between. This CDR3 has 16 amino acids. Germline CDR1 and CDR2: SGHRS and YFSETQ. The CDR3 region is CASSLAGTPSVNEQFF. In nucleotides, the CDR3 is TGCGCCAGCAGCTTGGCCGGAACTCCCTCAGTCAATGAGCAGTTCTTC.

V usage is TRBV11-2 and J usage is TRBJ1-3, with unresolved D. Germline CDR1 and CDR2: SGHAT and FQNNGV. CDR3 length equals 16 residues. With 5 bases removed from V and 0 bases from J, the gap between germline ends came to 14 bases. Here the CDR3 DNA reads TGTGCCAGCAGCCGCTGGACGGTCATCTCTGGAAACACCATATATTTT. Translated: CASSRWTVISGNTIYF.

The V call is TRBV4-1, the J call TRBJ2-7; D perhaps matches TRBD2 (5 bases). Germline V gene data show CDR1 as MGHRA and CDR2 as YSYEKL. The length of the CDR3 is 13 residues. The V end lost 6 bases, the J end lost 3 bases, and 12 bases lay between the germline ends. Written as DNA, the CDR3 is TGCGCCAGCAGTCGGGAAATCCTCTACGAGCAGTACTTC. Translation gives CASSREILYEQYF.

The chain carries TRBV5-4 and TRBJ1-6, with a possible D match to TRBD1 (5 bases). CDR1 is SGHNT, CDR2 YYREEE, per germline (reference sequence). The CDR3 runs to 15 residues. V lost 3 bases and J 9 bases, leaving 16 bases between the germline ends. CDR3 loop: CASSSNQGIGSPLHF. The CDR3 coding sequence is TGTGCCAGCAGCTCAAATCAGGGCATTGGTTCACCCCTCCACTTT.

V gene TRBV19 combines with J gene TRBJ1-4; perhaps TRBD1 as D (5 bases). CDR1 and CDR2 from the germline V gene are LNHDA and SQIVND (reference sequence). V was cut by 3 bases and J by 6 bases, with 14 bases left in between. The CDR3 is made up of 15 amino acids. The CDR3 sequence is CASSIGWRGHEKLFF. In DNA, the CDR3 is TGTGCCAGTAGTATCGGTTGGAGGGGCCATGAAAAACTGTTTTTT.

The chain uses TRBV5-6 and TRBJ1-2; D is undetermined. The CDR3 has 14 residues. Deletions cut 4 bases from V and 2 bases from J, with 12 bases between. Germline V CDR1 and CDR2: SGHDT, YYEEEE. CDR3 loop: CASSPDLGNYGYTF. CDR3 nucleotides: TGTGCCAGCAGCCCGGACCTCGGGAACTATGGCTACACCTTC.

V gene TRBV18 combines with J gene TRBJ2-7, with 7 bases identical to TRBD1. Germline CDR1 is KGHSH and CDR2 is LQKENI. This CDR3 is built from 14 residues. J lost 0 bases, V lost 3 bases, and 2 bases had no gene match. CDR3 nucleotides: TGTGCCAGCTCACCCGACAGGGACTCCTACGAGCAGTACTTC. Its translation is CASSPDRDSYEQYF.

The chain couples TRBV30 to TRBJ1-5; 8 bases match TRBD1. The germline V gene has CDR1 GTSNPN and CDR2 SVGIG (reference sequence). There are 13 residues in the CDR3. J lost 7 bases, V lost 5 bases, and 7 bases had no gene match. The CDR3 protein is CAWQTGGGQPQHF. The DNA of the CDR3 is TGTGCCTGGCAAACAGGGGGAGGGCAGCCCCAGCATTTT.

CDR3 residues: CASSVRQLSDTQYF. CDR3 nucleotides: TGTGCCAGCAGCGTCCGACAGTTGTCAGATACGCAGTATTTT. V is TRBV7-8 and J is TRBJ2-3; D might be TRBD1 (5 bases). The CDR3 length is 14 residues. Germline CDR1 is SGHVS and CDR2 is FQNEAQ. Trimming took 5 bases from V and 4 from J, leaving 13 bases between them.

This sequence joins TRBV28 and TRBJ1-4; no clear D gene. The CDR3 loop spans 12 amino acids. The V gene's germline CDR1 is MDHEN and CDR2 SYDVKM. V was shortened by 3 bases and J by 3 bases, with 2 bases between the two germline ends. In DNA, the CDR3 is TGTGCCAGCAGTTTCCCTAATGAAAAACTGTTTTTT. Translating it yields CASSFPNEKLFF.

V is TRBV28 and J is TRBJ1-5, with no clear D. CDR3 size: 15 residues. Germline-derived CDR1 and CDR2 are MDHEN and SYDVKM. Trimming shortened V by 2 bases and J by 9 bases, and 17 bases separated the two germline ends. The CDR3 is CASSLLPRPAWPQHF. CDR3 coding DNA: TGTGCCAGCAGTTTACTTCCACGACCGGCATGGCCCCAGCATTTT.

The chain uses TRBV11-2 and TRBJ2-7, with a possible D match to TRBD2 (5 bases). V gave up 0 bases and J gave up 0 bases, with 12 bases separating them. Germline lookup yields CDR1 SGHAT and CDR2 FQNNGV. This CDR3 is built from 16 residues. CDR3 nucleotides: TGTGCCAGCAGCTTAGACCGGACGGGATACTCCTACGAGCAGTACTTC. Its translation: CASSLDRTGYSYEQYF. The variable domain in full, with the rest retrieved from reference TRBV11-2 and TRBJ2-7, is EAGVAQSPRYKIIEKRQSVAFWCNPISGHATLYWYQQILGQGPKLLIQFQNNGVVDDSQLPKDRFSAERLKGVDSTLKIQPAKLEDSAVYLCASSLDRTGYSYEQYFGPGTRLTVT.

The chain is built from TRBV6-1 and TRBJ1-1, with D hard to call. The CDR3 has 11 amino acids. The V end was cut by 3 bases, the J end by 11 bases, with 10 bases between. CDR1 is MNHNS and CDR2 is SASEGT in the germline V gene. This chain's CDR3 is CASSDPRIAFF. The CDR3 DNA follows: TGTGCCAGCAGTGACCCCCGGATTGCTTTCTTT.

The chain links TRBV7-8 to TRBJ2-1, with D perhaps matching TRBD1 (6 bases). CDR3 length equals 16 residues. V dropped 5 bases and J dropped 0 bases, with 14 bases sitting between them. Germline CDR1 SGHVS, CDR2 FQNEAQ. CDR3 DNA sequence: TGTGCCAGCAGCCGTCGGGACACCCTCTCCTACAATGAGCAGTTCTTC. Translating it yields CASSRRDTLSYNEQFF.

The chain carries TRBV19 and TRBJ1-6; the match to TRBD1 covers 7 bases. The CDR3 is 13 residues long. Losses at the gene ends were 7 bases for V and 7 bases for J; bases not matched to a gene: 4. Germline loops: CDR1 LNHDA, CDR2 SQIVND (reference sequence). The CDR3 loop is CASTRDRNSPLHF. The CDR3 DNA reads TGTGCCAGTACCCGGGACAGAAATTCACCCCTCCACTTT.

This clone was detected only a few times. The chain employs TRBV7-8 and TRBJ1-4; D is uncertain. Germline values: CDR1 SGHVS, CDR2 FQNEAQ. V was cut by 0 bases and J by 7 bases, with 12 bases left in between. The CDR3 contains 15 residues. CDR3 amino acids: CASSLANSETEKLFF. As DNA, the CDR3 is TGTGCCAGCAGCTTAGCGAACTCAGAGACTGAAAAACTGTTTTTT. Filled out from reference TRBV7-8 and TRBJ1-4, the complete variable domain reads GAGVSQSPRYKVAKRGQDVALRCDPISGHVSLFWYQQALGQGPEFLTYFQNEAQLDKSGLPSDRFFAERPEGSVSTLKIQRTQQEDSAVYLCASSLANSETEKLFFGSGTQLSVL.

The gene calls are TRBV27 and TRBJ1-5; D is ambiguous. CDR1 is MNHEY, CDR2 SMNVEV, per germline (reference sequence). The CDR3 is 15 residues long. Between the trimmed V and J ends, which lost 5 bases and 4 bases, there was a span of 15 bases. CDR3 sequence (DNA): TGTGCCAGCAGTCCCCTCGGCGCCCCGAATCAGCCCCAGCATTTT. Its protein product is CASSPLGAPNQPQHF.

The chain has TRBV6-1 and TRBJ1-6; 7 bases fit TRBD1. The CDR3 covers 15 residues. V lost 4 bases and J lost 8; bases outside the gene matches: 8. The germline V gene encodes CDR1 MNHNS and CDR2 SASEGT. CDR3 amino acids: CASSVRGQEHSPLHF. In nucleotides, the CDR3 is TGTGCCAGCAGTGTTCGAGGACAGGAACATTCACCCCTCCACTTT.

This chain joins TRBV14 and TRBJ2-1; D not resolved. This CDR3 comprises 14 residues. With 1 base removed from V and 6 bases from J, the gap between germline ends came to 10 bases. Germline V gene sequence: CDR1 SGHDN, CDR2 FVKESK. Here the CDR3 reads CASSQARTANEQFF. The DNA of the CDR3 is TGTGCCAGCAGCCAAGCCCGGACCGCCAATGAGCAGTTCTTC.

The CDR3 DNA reads as TGTGCTAGTGGCCTGGACAGGGTCTACAATGAGCAGTTCTTC. This translates into CASGLDRVYNEQFF. The chain carries TRBV12-5 and TRBJ2-1; 8 bases line up with TRBD1. Unmatched junction bases numbered 4, after V lost 6 bases and J lost 3 bases. The CDR3 contains 14 residues. Germline lookup yields CDR1 LGHNT and CDR2 FRNRAP.

This clone turned up a few times. The CDR3 sequence: CASSATLGGLYNEQFF. The CDR3, as DNA: TGTGCCAGCAGCGCCACACTCGGGGGCCTCTACAATGAGCAGTTCTTC. This chain links TRBV9 with TRBJ2-1, with D possibly called TRBD1 or TRBD2 (6 bases each). CDR1 and CDR2 (germline): SGDLS, YYNGEE. The CDR3 is made up of 16 amino acids. V shed 3 bases and J shed 3 bases, with 16 bases lying between them.

This clone appeared a single time. This sequence joins TRBV4-3 and TRBJ1-2, with 11 bases aligning to TRBD1. Germline V gene sequence: CDR1 LGHNA, CDR2 YSLEER. This CDR3 spans 15 amino acids. V lost 6 bases and J lost 1; bases outside the gene matches: 4. The CDR3 protein is CASRAGQGVNYGYTF. CDR3 DNA sequence: TGCGCCAGCAGGGCGGGACAGGGGGTTAACTATGGCTACACCTTC.

In this sample, this clone turned up a few times. The chain combines TRBV5-6 with TRBJ1-5; D is ambiguous. Between the trimmed V and J ends, which lost 1 base and 6 bases, there was a span of 8 bases. The germline CDR1 and CDR2 sequences are SGHDT and YYEEEE. The CDR3 consists of 13 residues. The CDR3 DNA follows: TGTGCCAGCAGCTTGTCCACAACTCAGCCCCAGCATTTT. Translating gives CASSLSTTQPQHF.

The V gene is TRBV30, the J gene TRBJ1-5; D uncertain. Germline assignment: CDR1 GTSNPN and CDR2 SVGIG (reference sequence). This CDR3 is built from 13 residues. The V end was cut by 2 bases, the J end by 2 bases, with 7 bases between. This chain's CDR3 is CAWSRLGNQPQHF. The CDR3 nucleotides are TGTGCCTGGAGTAGACTGGGCAATCAGCCCCAGCATTTT.

The chain is built from TRBV11-2 and TRBJ1-2; D ambiguous. The CDR3 is 17 residues long. CDR1 SGHAT and CDR2 FQNNGV come from the germline V gene. Deletions cut 2 bases from V and 0 bases from J, with 16 bases between. The DNA of the CDR3 is TGTGCCAGCAGCTTAATCGCGGATACTCGGACTAACTATGGCTACACCTTC. Protein sequence: CASSLIADTRTNYGYTF.

The chain joins TRBV6-5 to TRBJ2-5, with 9 bases aligning to TRBD2. The length of the CDR3 is 14 residues. The germline V gene has CDR1 MNHEY and CDR2 SVGAGI. The J segment lost 6 bases and the V segment lost 3 bases, leaving 5 bases of the junction unmatched. The CDR3 region has the DNA TGTGCCAGCAGTTATCTAGCGGGGAGGAAGACCCAGTACTTC. It yields the protein CASSYLAGRKTQYF.